Shown below are 30 T cell receptor beta chains from a single sample sequenced in a study of blood T cell repertoires in COVID-19. TCRdb keeps only in-frame clones here, not all; method: immunoSEQ multiplex PCR. The sample consists of approximately 150,000 clones, over 70% of them appearing once. The material sequenced was peripheral blood. The receptors derive from an elderly man with acute or convalescent COVID-19.

The sample holds a few counts of this clone. The chain links TRBV2 to TRBJ1-3, with D uncertain. The V end lost 1 base, the J end lost 0 bases, and 7 bases lay between the germline ends. The length of the CDR3 is 15 residues. CDR1 SNHLY and CDR2 FYNNEI come from the germline V gene. The CDR3 region has the DNA TGTGCCAGCAGTGAAGATGGCAACTCTGGAAACACCATATATTTT. Translation: CASSEDGNSGNTIYF.

This clone came up a few times. The V and J genes are TRBV28 and TRBJ2-3; TRBD2 matches 16 bases. Germline trimming cut 6 bases from V and 2 bases from J; bases unmatched to any gene: 8. This CDR3 comprises 18 residues. Germline V gene data show CDR1 as MDHEN and CDR2 as SYDVKM. CDR3 protein: CASRRAGTSGGATDTQYF. DNA of the CDR3: TGTGCCAGCAGAAGAGCGGGGACTAGCGGGGGGGCCACAGATACGCAGTATTTT.

The chain recombines TRBV6-1 with TRBJ1-5; 10 bases fit TRBD1. The CDR3 loop spans 15 amino acids. The V gene end was trimmed by 3 bases and the J gene end by 3 bases; junction bases not matched to a gene: 2. The V gene's germline CDR1 is MNHNS and CDR2 SASEGT. The CDR3 DNA follows: TGTGCCAGCAGTGAGGGGACAGGGGTCAATCAGCCCCAGCATTTT. Protein product: CASSEGTGVNQPQHF.

This chain uses TRBV10-3 with TRBJ1-1; 7 bases map to TRBD1. The germline CDR1 and CDR2 sequences are ENHRY and SYGVKD. V lost 7 bases to trimming and J lost 4 bases; unmatched junction nucleotides: 6. CDR3 length: 13 amino acids. CDR3 region: CAIIEGAGTEAFF. The CDR3 nucleotides read TGTGCCATCATAGAGGGGGCAGGCACTGAAGCTTTCTTT.

V and J are TRBV4-2 and TRBJ1-3; D is unresolved. CDR1 is LGHNA and CDR2 is YNFKEQ in the germline V gene. The V end was cut by 0 bases, the J end by 0 bases, with 9 bases between. The CDR3 length is 16 residues. This CDR3 is CASSQEVGISGNTIYF. As DNA, the CDR3 is TGTGCCAGCAGCCAAGAGGTGGGCATCTCTGGAAACACCATATATTTT.

For the CDR3, the DNA is TGCGCCAGCAGCCAGAGCGACAGGGTTAACTATGGCTACACCTTC. Its translation is CASSQSDRVNYGYTF. V and J are TRBV4-1 and TRBJ1-2, with 7 bases lining up with TRBD1. Germline CDR1 is MGHRA and CDR2 is YSYEKL. The CDR3 runs to 15 residues. Trimming took 3 bases from V and 1 from J; bases not matched to a gene: 5.

The J gene is TRBJ2-1, the V gene TRBV4-1; maybe TRBD2 (6 bases). The CDR3 covers 12 residues. Germline assignment: CDR1 MGHRA and CDR2 YSYEKL. V dropped 3 bases and J dropped 10 bases, with 10 bases sitting between them. The CDR3 is CASSHGGMEQFF. The DNA of the CDR3 is TGCGCCAGCAGCCATGGGGGGATGGAGCAGTTCTTC.

This chain joins TRBV18 and TRBJ1-5; weak D call: TRBD1 (6 bases). Germline CDR1 reads KGHSH; CDR2 reads LQKENI. This CDR3 comprises 15 residues. V gave up 2 bases and J gave up 2 bases, with 10 bases separating them. The CDR3, as DNA: TGTGCCAGCTCACCATCAGGGGATGGCAATCAGCCCCAGCATTTT. It encodes CASSPSGDGNQPQHF.

The chain joins TRBV7-6 to TRBJ2-3; D perhaps matches TRBD1 (6 bases). Germline V gives CDR1 SGHVS, CDR2 FNYEAQ. Trimming pared 3 bases from V and 4 bases from J, leaving 20 bases between. The CDR3 has 17 residues. CDR3 sequence (DNA): TGTGCCAGCAGCTTGGTTCAACAGGGTTTTATTGCAGATACGCAGTATTTT. Residues: CASSLVQQGFIADTQYF.

The chain employs TRBV6-5 and TRBJ2-7; possibly TRBD1 for D (6 bases). V shed 6 bases and J shed 1 base, with 10 bases lying between them. The CDR3 contains 13 residues. Germline loops: CDR1 MNHEY, CDR2 SVGAGI. In DNA form, the CDR3 reads TGTGCCAGCAGCTCAGGGGAGTCCTACGAGCAGTACTTC. Amino acids: CASSSGESYEQYF.

V is TRBV14 and J is TRBJ2-7; D unresolved. Looked up from germline, CDR1 is SGHDN and CDR2 is FVKESK. Trimming took off 1 base at V and 3 bases at J, with 13 bases between the two ends. The CDR3 is 15 amino acids. The CDR3 is CASSQVGLGYYEQYF. The CDR3 DNA follows: TGTGCCAGCAGCCAAGTGGGCCTTGGGTACTACGAGCAGTACTTC.

This chain joins TRBV28 and TRBJ2-6, with D maybe TRBD1 (6 bases). CDR3 length: 17 residues. V lost 6 bases, J lost 1 base, and 16 bases lay in between. Per germline, CDR1 MDHEN and CDR2 SYDVKM. Here the CDR3 reads CASRRIPQGSGANVLTF. The CDR3 coding sequence is TGTGCCAGCAGACGAATCCCACAGGGTTCTGGGGCCAACGTCCTGACTTTC.

The rearrangement uses TRBV5-1 and TRBJ2-6; TRBD1 matches 8 bases. Germline-derived CDR1 and CDR2 are SGHRS and YFSETQ. The junction had 8 bases not matched to a gene; V was cut back by 0 bases and J by 3 bases. CDR3 size: 18 residues. CDR3 nucleotide sequence: TGCGCCAGCAGCTTGGAGAGGCAGGGGGCGGGTGGGGCCAACGTCCTGACTTTC. Amino acids: CASSLERQGAGGANVLTF. The full variable domain, completed using reference TRBV5-1 and TRBJ2-6, is KAGVTQTPRYLIKTRGQQVTLSCSPISGHRSVSWYQQTPGQGLQFLFEYFSETQRNKGNFPGRFSGRQFSNSRSEMNVSTLELGDSALYLCASSLERQGAGGANVLTFGAGSRLTVL.

This clone has a single count. The J gene is TRBJ2-2, the V gene TRBV2; 9 nucleotides align to TRBD1. CDR1 is SNHLY and CDR2 is FYNNEI in the germline V gene. The CDR3 has 15 amino acids. V shed 7 bases and J 8 bases; nucleotides not matched to a gene: 11. CDR3: CASIPGQGIVGELFF. For the CDR3, the DNA is TGTGCCAGCATACCGGGACAGGGTATTGTAGGGGAGCTGTTTTTT.

The rearrangement joins TRBV6-1 to TRBJ2-1; D is undetermined. The CDR3 runs to 16 residues. Germline values: CDR1 MNHNS, CDR2 SASEGT. V was cut by 4 bases and J by 0 bases, with 13 bases left in between. CDR3 sequence (DNA): TGTGCCAGCAGTGGAGGTCAGTTAGCCTCCTACAATGAGCAGTTCTTC. Residues: CASSGGQLASYNEQFF.

The V and J genes are TRBV20-1 and TRBJ2-2, with D perhaps TRBD2 (5 bases). Trimming shortened V by 3 bases and J by 6 bases, and 11 bases separated the two germline ends. CDR3 size: 13 residues. The V gene's germline CDR1 is DFQATT and CDR2 SNEGSKA (reference sequence). The CDR3 is CSASLRTSGELFF. The CDR3 DNA reads TGCAGTGCTAGTCTTAGGACTTCCGGGGAGCTGTTTTTT.

The chain joins TRBV6-4 to TRBJ1-2; D remains unclear. The CDR3 consists of 13 residues. V was trimmed by 0 bases and J by 3 bases, leaving 5 bases between them. Germline lookup yields CDR1 MRHNA and CDR2 SNTAGT. CDR3 region: CASSDSSHYGYTF. In DNA, the CDR3 is TGTGCCAGCAGTGACTCGAGTCACTATGGCTACACCTTC.

The chain uses TRBV6-4 and TRBJ2-1; tentatively, D is TRBD2 (6 bases). The CDR3 loop spans 14 amino acids. The V gene lost 2 bases and the J gene lost 8 bases, with 13 bases spanning the gap. Germline CDR1 and CDR2: MRHNA and SNTAGT. The CDR3 coding sequence is TGTGCCAGCAGTGACGGGGGGAGGTCGCATGAGCAGTTCTTC. This codes for CASSDGGRSHEQFF.

The J gene is TRBJ2-1, the V gene TRBV7-9, with 7 nucleotides matching TRBD2. Germline V gene lookup returns CDR1 SEHNR and CDR2 FQNEAQ (reference sequence). CDR3 length: 16 residues. The junction had 15 bases not matched to a gene; V was cut back by 5 bases and J by 8 bases. The CDR3 bases are TGTGCCAGCAGCCTTAGACTAGCCGGCGTTTTCGATGAGCAGTTCTTC. Translation gives CASSLRLAGVFDEQFF. Supplemented by reference TRBV7-9 and TRBJ2-1, the full variable domain reads DTGVSQNPRHKITKRGQNVTFRCDPISEHNRLYWYRQTLGQGPEFLTYFQNEAQLEKSRLLSDRFSAERPKGSFSTLEIQRTEQGDSAMYLCASSLRLAGVFDEQFFGPGTRLTVL.

The V and J genes are TRBV4-2 and TRBJ1-6; TRBD1 matches at 8 bases. The length of the CDR3 is 16 residues. The ends lost 1 base at V and 9 bases at J; junction bases unmatched: 8. The germline gives CDR1 LGHNA, CDR2 YNFKEQ. The CDR3 region is CASSQGIRTGFSPLHF. CDR3 coding DNA: TGTGCCAGCAGCCAAGGGATTAGGACAGGGTTTTCACCCCTCCACTTT.

The chain uses TRBV5-4 and TRBJ2-1; TRBD2 matches at 9 bases. J gave up 7 bases and V 5 bases, and 7 bases lay outside the gene matches. The V gene's germline CDR1 is SGHNT and CDR2 YYREEE (reference sequence). The CDR3 extends over 14 amino acids. CDR3 residues: CASSSGLALNEQFF. The CDR3 nucleotides are TGTGCCAGCAGTTCGGGACTAGCCTTAAATGAGCAGTTCTTC.

The V gene is TRBV7-9, the J gene TRBJ2-3; 11 nucleotides agree with TRBD2. J gave up 4 bases and V 4 bases, and 10 bases lay outside the gene matches. There are 17 residues in the CDR3. CDR1 and CDR2 from the germline V gene are SEHNR and FQNEAQ (reference sequence). CDR3 amino acids: CASSYASGTSGADTQYF. The CDR3, as DNA: TGTGCCAGCAGCTATGCCTCCGGGACTAGCGGAGCAGATACGCAGTATTTT.

In this sample, this clone turned up a few times. This rearrangement joins TRBV29-1 to TRBJ2-5, with D possibly matching TRBD1 (5 bases). In germline, CDR1 is SQVTM, CDR2 ANQGSEA. CDR3 length equals 12 residues. Trimming pared 5 bases from V and 2 bases from J, leaving 9 bases between. In DNA, the CDR3 is TGCAGCGTTTTGACAGCTCAAGAGACCCAGTACTTC. It codes for CSVLTAQETQYF.

V and J are TRBV11-2 and TRBJ2-1; 8 nucleotides align to TRBD2. The CDR3 is 14 amino acids. Germline lookup yields CDR1 SGHAT and CDR2 FQNNGV. The junction had 7 bases not matched to a gene; V was cut back by 5 bases and J by 7 bases. The CDR3 reads CASSRPGLGNEQFF. CDR3 nucleotides: TGTGCCAGCAGCCGACCGGGACTAGGTAATGAGCAGTTCTTC.

The genes are TRBV18 and TRBJ2-1, with 13 bases fitting TRBD2. Unmatched junction bases numbered 9, after V lost 5 bases and J lost 8 bases. CDR1 is KGHSH, CDR2 LQKENI, per germline. The length of the CDR3 is 16 residues. The CDR3 nucleotides read TGTGCCAGCTCAACCTCACTAGCGGGGGGGTTAGATGAGCAGTTCTTC. Protein: CASSTSLAGGLDEQFF. The complete variable domain, with remaining parts taken from reference TRBV18 and TRBJ2-1, reads NAGVMQNPRHLVRRRGQEARLRCSPMKGHSHVYWYRQLPEEGLKFMVYLQKENIIDESGMPKERFSAEFPKEGPSILRIQQVVRGDSAAYFCASSTSLAGGLDEQFFGPGTRLTVL.

The V and J genes are TRBV3-1 (or the pseudogene TRBV3-2) and TRBJ1-2; maybe TRBD1 (6 bases). Trimming removed 0 bases from V and 2 bases from J, with 13 bases in between. This CDR3 comprises 16 residues. In germline, CDR1 is LGHDT, CDR2 YNNKEL (reference sequence). CDR3 DNA sequence: TGTGCCAGCAGCCAAGATCCCGGGCAGGGGAACTATGGCTACACCTTC. Translating gives CASSQDPGQGNYGYTF.

The rearrangement links TRBV30 to TRBJ2-5; 10 bases are shared with TRBD2. The V gene's germline CDR1 is GTSNPN and CDR2 SVGIG (reference sequence). The CDR3 is 14 residues long. Losses at the gene ends were 2 bases for V and 4 bases for J; bases not matched to a gene: 4. CDR3 amino acids: CAWSPSGGGETQYF. DNA for the CDR3: TGTGCCTGGAGTCCTAGCGGGGGCGGAGAGACCCAGTACTTC. The full variable domain, in which reference TRBV30 and TRBJ2-5 provide the parts outside the CDR3, is SQTIHQWPATLVQPVGSPLSLECTVEGTSNPNLYWYRQAAGRGLQLLFYSVGIGQISSEVPQNLSASRPQDRQFILSSKKLLLSDSGFYLCAWSPSGGGETQYFGPGTRLLVL.

The chain has TRBV7-9 and TRBJ2-5; 11 nucleotides match TRBD1. The CDR3 is made up of 16 amino acids. The V segment lost 3 bases and the J segment 6 bases; nucleotides outside the gene matches: 9. Germline assignment: CDR1 SEHNR and CDR2 FQNEAQ (reference sequence). The CDR3 protein is CASSLYPGQGVQTQYF. The CDR3 coding sequence is TGTGCCAGCAGCTTGTACCCGGGACAGGGGGTTCAGACCCAGTACTTC.

The CDR3 sequence is CASSRGMGTGELFF. In DNA, the CDR3 is TGTGCCAGCAGCCGGGGGATGGGCACCGGGGAGCTGTTTTTT. The chain joins TRBV7-2 to TRBJ2-2, with D tentatively TRBD2 (6 bases). Germline assignment: CDR1 SGHTA and CDR2 FQGNSA. The CDR3 is 14 residues long. The germline V and J ends were trimmed by 5 bases and 4 bases, with 11 bases remaining between them.

This sequence joins TRBV4-1 and TRBJ1-6, with 12 bases matching TRBD1. This CDR3 comprises 16 residues. The V and J ends lost 3 bases and 10 bases, in that order; junction bases with no gene match: 7. CDR1 is MGHRA, CDR2 YSYEKL, per germline. This CDR3 reads CASSQPGQGAYSPLHF. CDR3 DNA sequence: TGCGCCAGCAGCCAGCCGGGACAGGGGGCTTACTCACCCCTCCACTTT.